This TCR beta chain stems from a study of blood T cell repertoires in COVID-19. CDR3 size: 15 residues. J gave up 5 bases and V 2 bases, and 6 bases lay outside the gene matches. Germline V gene data show CDR1 as SGHDN and CDR2 as FVKESK. TCRdb's table, derived via immunoSEQ multiplex PCR, lists solely in-frame clones and lacks some. Found here are about 210,000 clones, 92% of them singletons; the top ten hold 1% to 1.5%. The specimen sequenced was peripheral blood. The chain employs TRBV14 and TRBJ1-1; 9 bases are a match to TRBD1. This receptor was identified in a young man with acute or convalescent COVID-19. CDR3 nucleotide sequence: TGTGCCAGCAGCCAAAGCCTGGGACAGGGAACTGAAGCTTTCTTT. Protein sequence: CASSQSLGQGTEAFF.